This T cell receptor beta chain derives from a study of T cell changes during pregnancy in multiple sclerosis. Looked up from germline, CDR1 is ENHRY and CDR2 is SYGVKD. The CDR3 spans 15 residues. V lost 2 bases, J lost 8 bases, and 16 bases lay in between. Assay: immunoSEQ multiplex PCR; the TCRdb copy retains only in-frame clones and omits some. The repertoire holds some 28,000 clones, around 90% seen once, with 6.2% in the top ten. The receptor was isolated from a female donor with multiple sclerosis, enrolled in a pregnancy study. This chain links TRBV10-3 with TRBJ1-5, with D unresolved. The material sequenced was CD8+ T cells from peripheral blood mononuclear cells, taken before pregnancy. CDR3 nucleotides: TGTGCCATCAGTGAGCGGCAGAAGAGCGGGGAGCCCCAGCATTTT. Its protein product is CAISERQKSGEPQHF.